This TCR beta chain was documented in a study of blood T cell repertoires in COVID-19. Assignments of participants to cohorts depended upon their own reported clinical history. Assay: immunoSEQ multiplex PCR; the TCRdb copy retains only in-frame clones and omits some. The sample has almost 250,000 clones, over 75% seen once; the top ten hold approximately 9.1%. Germline loops: CDR1 SQVTM, CDR2 ANQGSEA. This CDR3 has 12 amino acids. V dropped 0 bases and J dropped 2 bases, with 5 bases sitting between them. The material sequenced was PBMCs or T cells enriched from blood (not recorded which). The clonotype comes from a woman in her fifties or sixties with acute COVID-19. The chain links TRBV29-1 to TRBJ2-7; no definite D call. The CDR3: CSVEDGTYEQYF. In DNA, the CDR3 is TGCAGCGTTGAAGATGGCACCTACGAGCAGTACTTC.